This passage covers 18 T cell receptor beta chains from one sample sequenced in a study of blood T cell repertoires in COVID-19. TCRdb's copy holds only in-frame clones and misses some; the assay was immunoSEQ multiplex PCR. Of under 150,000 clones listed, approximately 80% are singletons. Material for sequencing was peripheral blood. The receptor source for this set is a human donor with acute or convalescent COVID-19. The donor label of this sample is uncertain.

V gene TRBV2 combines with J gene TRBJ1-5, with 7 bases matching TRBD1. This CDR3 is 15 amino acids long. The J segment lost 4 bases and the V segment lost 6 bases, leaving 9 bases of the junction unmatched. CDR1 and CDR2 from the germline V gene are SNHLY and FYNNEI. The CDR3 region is CASSPGTDFNQPQHF. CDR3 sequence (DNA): TGTGCCAGCAGCCCCGGGACAGATTTTAATCAGCCCCAGCATTTT.

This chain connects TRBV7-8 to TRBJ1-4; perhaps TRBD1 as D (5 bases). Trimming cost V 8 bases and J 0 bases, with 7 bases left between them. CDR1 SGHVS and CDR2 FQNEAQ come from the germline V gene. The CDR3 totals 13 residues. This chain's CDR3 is CASGAATNEKLFF. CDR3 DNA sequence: TGTGCCAGCGGGGCGGCAACTAATGAAAAACTGTTTTTT.

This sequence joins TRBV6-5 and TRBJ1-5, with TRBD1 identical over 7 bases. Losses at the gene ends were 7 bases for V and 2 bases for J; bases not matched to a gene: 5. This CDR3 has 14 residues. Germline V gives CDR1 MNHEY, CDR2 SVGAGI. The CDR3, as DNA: TGTGCCAGCAAGTCAGGGGGTGGCAATCAGCCCCAGCATTTT. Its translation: CASKSGGGNQPQHF.

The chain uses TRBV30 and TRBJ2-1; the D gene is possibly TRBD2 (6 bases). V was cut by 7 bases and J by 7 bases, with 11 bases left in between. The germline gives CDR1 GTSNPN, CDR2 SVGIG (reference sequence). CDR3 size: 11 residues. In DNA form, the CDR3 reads TGTGCCTTGGGACTGTTGAATGAGCAGTTCTTC. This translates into CALGLLNEQFF.

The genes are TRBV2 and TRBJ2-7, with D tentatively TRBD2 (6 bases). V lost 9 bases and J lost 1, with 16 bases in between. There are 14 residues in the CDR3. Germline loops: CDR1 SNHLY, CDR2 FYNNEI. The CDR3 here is CASKMGGASYEQYF. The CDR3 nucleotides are TGTGCCAGTAAAATGGGGGGAGCTTCCTACGAGCAGTACTTC.

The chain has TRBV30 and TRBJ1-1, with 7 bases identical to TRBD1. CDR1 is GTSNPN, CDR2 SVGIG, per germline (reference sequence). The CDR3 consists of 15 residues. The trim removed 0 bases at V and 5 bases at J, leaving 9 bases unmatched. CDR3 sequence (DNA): TGTGCCTGGAGTGTATTACAGACAGGGCGGACTGAAGCTTTCTTT. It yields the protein CAWSVLQTGRTEAFF.

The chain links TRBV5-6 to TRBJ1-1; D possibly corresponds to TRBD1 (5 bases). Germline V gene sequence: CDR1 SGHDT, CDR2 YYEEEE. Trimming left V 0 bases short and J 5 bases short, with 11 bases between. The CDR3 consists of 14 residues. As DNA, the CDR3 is TGTGCCAGCAGCTTGGTAGAGGGGAGGACTGAAGCTTTCTTT. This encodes CASSLVEGRTEAFF.

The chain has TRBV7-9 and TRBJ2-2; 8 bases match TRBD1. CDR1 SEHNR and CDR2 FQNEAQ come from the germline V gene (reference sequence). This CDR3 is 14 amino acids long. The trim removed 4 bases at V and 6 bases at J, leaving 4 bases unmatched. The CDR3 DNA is TGTGCCAGCAGCTGGACAGGGCGACCCGGGGAGCTGTTTTTT. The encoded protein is CASSWTGRPGELFF.

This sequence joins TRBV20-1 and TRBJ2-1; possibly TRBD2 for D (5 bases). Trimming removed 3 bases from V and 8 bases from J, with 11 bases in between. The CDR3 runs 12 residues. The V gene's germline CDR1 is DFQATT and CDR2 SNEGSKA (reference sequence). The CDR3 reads CSASLLGDEQFF. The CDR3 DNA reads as TGCAGTGCTAGTTTACTCGGGGATGAGCAGTTCTTC.

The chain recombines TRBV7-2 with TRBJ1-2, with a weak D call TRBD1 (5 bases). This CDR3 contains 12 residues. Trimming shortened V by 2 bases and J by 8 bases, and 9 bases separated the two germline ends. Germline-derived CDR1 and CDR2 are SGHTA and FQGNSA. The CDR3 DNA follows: TGTGCCAGCAGCTTATGGGGCAAGGGCTACACCTTC. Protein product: CASSLWGKGYTF.

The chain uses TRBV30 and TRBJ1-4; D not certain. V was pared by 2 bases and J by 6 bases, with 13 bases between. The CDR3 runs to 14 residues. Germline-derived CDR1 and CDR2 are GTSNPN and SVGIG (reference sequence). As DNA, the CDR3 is TGTGCCTGGAGTCTCGGGAGCGACTATGAAAAACTGTTTTTT. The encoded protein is CAWSLGSDYEKLFF.

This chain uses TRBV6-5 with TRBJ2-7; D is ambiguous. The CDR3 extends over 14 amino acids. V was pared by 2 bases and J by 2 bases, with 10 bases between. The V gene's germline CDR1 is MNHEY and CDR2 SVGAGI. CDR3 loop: CASSYGLPPYEQYV. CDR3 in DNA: TGTGCCAGCAGTTACGGGCTCCCTCCCTACGAGCAGTACGTC.

CDR3 nucleotides: TGTGCCAGCAGCACCCGGACAGGGTTGAATGAGCAGTTCTTC. It is translated as CASSTRTGLNEQFF. The chain joins TRBV7-8 to TRBJ2-1, with 8 bases lining up with TRBD1. Germline trimming cut 5 bases from V and 7 bases from J; bases unmatched to any gene: 7. The CDR3 is 14 amino acids. Germline assignment: CDR1 SGHVS and CDR2 FQNEAQ.

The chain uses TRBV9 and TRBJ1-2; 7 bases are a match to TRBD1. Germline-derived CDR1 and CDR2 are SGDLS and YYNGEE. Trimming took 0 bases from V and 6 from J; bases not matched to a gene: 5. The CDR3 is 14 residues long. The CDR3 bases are TGTGCCAGCAGCGTAGTAGGGGGCGCGGATGGCTACACCTTC. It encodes CASSVVGGADGYTF.

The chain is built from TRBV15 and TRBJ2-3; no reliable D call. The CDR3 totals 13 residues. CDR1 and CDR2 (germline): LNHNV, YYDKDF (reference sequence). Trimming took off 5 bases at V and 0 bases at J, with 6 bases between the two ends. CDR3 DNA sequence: TGTGCCACCAGCGGCCGTAGCACAGATACGCAGTATTTT. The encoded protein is CATSGRSTDTQYF.

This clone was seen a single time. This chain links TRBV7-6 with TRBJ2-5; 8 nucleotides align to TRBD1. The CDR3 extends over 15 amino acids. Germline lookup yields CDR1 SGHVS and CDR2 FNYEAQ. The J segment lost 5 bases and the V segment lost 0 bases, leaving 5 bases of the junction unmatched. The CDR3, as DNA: TGTGCCAGCAGCTTAGCTCAGGGGGCTAGGGAGACCCAGTACTTC. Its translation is CASSLAQGARETQYF.

Here the CDR3 DNA reads TGCGCCAGCAGCCCTAGCGGGAGCTCCTACAATGAGCAGTTCTTC. Translation gives CASSPSGSSYNEQFF. The chain has TRBV5-1 and TRBJ2-1, with TRBD2 matching 10 bases. Germline assignment: CDR1 SGHRS and CDR2 YFSETQ. The CDR3 consists of 15 residues. V gave up 4 bases and J gave up 0 bases; unmatched junction bases: 1.

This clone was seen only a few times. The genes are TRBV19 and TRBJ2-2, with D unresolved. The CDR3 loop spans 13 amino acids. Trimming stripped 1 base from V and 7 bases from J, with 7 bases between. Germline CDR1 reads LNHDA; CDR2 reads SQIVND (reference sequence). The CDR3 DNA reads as TGTGCCAGTAGTATAGGAACAATCGGGGAGCTGTTTTTT. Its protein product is CASSIGTIGELFF.